These 30 T cell receptor beta chains were all obtained from the same sample, sequenced in a study of cytomegalovirus exposure and HLA in healthy donors. PCR employed 60 Vbeta and 13 Jbeta primers. Assay used: immunoSEQ multiplex PCR; TCRdb lists only in-frame clones, some missing. The sample lists about 130,000 clones, about 70% occurring once. What was sequenced was PBMCs. Source of these receptors: a male donor in good health and CMV-seronegative.

The chain couples TRBV5-1 to TRBJ1-1; the D gene is possibly TRBD1 (5 bases). V was clipped by 0 bases and J by 0 bases, with 9 bases between them. CDR1 is SGHRS and CDR2 is YFSETQ in the germline V gene. The CDR3 runs to 15 residues. The DNA for the CDR3 is TGCGCCAGCAGCTTGGGGGGCGGGATGAACACTGAAGCTTTCTTT. Its protein product is CASSLGGGMNTEAFF.

Remarks on this clone: At the DNA level, this CDR3 is encoded by other sequences in the same sample as well. The chain is built from TRBV6-5 and TRBJ1-1; D gene ambiguous. The CDR3 contains 15 residues. V gave up 2 bases and J gave up 0 bases, with 10 bases separating them. Germline V gene sequence: CDR1 MNHEY, CDR2 SVGAGI. The CDR3 reads CASSYLGALNTEAFF. The CDR3 DNA follows: TGTGCCAGCAGTTACCTGGGAGCTTTGAACACTGAAGCTTTCTTT.

V gene TRBV4-2 combines with J gene TRBJ2-7; no reliable D call. V was shortened by 0 bases and J by 0 bases, with 9 bases between the two germline ends. Germline-derived CDR1 and CDR2 are LGHNA and YNFKEQ. CDR3 length: 15 residues. Written as DNA, the CDR3 is TGTGCCAGCAGCCAAGACCCAACGAGCTCCTACGAGCAGTACTTC. Encoded protein: CASSQDPTSSYEQYF.

CDR3 nucleotides: TGTGCCAGCAGTTTGTTAGCGGGATCGCTGAACACCGGGGAGCTGTTTTTT. It specifies CASSLLAGSLNTGELFF. V gene TRBV28 combines with J gene TRBJ2-2, with TRBD2 matching 8 bases. The length of the CDR3 is 17 residues. CDR1 is MDHEN, CDR2 SYDVKM, per germline. V lost 3 bases, J lost 1 base, and 7 bases stayed unmatched. The complete variable domain, with remaining parts taken from reference TRBV28 and TRBJ2-2, reads DVKVTQSSRYLVKRTGEKVFLECVQDMDHENMFWYRQDPGLGLRLIYFSYDVKMKEKGDIPEGYSVSREKKERFSLILESASTNQTSMYLCASSLLAGSLNTGELFFGEGSRLTVL.

The chain uses TRBV7-2 and TRBJ2-5; D gene uncertain. There are 12 residues in the CDR3. The V end lost 2 bases, the J end lost 5 bases, and 6 bases lay between the germline ends. From germline, CDR1 is SGHTA and CDR2 FQGNSA. CDR3 protein: CASSLPVETQYF. Here the CDR3 DNA reads TGTGCCAGCAGCTTACCGGTTGAGACCCAGTACTTC.

CDR3 in DNA: TGTGCCAGCAGCTGGGAGGGCTTAGATCTAGGTAGTGAGCAGTTCTTC. As protein: CASSWEGLDLGSEQFF. The V call is TRBV7-2, the J call TRBJ2-1; 7 bases are a match to TRBD2. The CDR3 runs to 16 residues. Trimming cost V 4 bases and J 9 bases; bases outside gene matches: 15. Germline CDR1 reads SGHTA; CDR2 reads FQGNSA.

The J gene is TRBJ2-7, the V gene TRBV5-1, with a weak D call TRBD2 (6 bases). The germline V gene has CDR1 SGHRS and CDR2 YFSETQ. V gave up 0 bases and J gave up 2 bases, with 12 bases separating them. The length of the CDR3 is 15 residues. CDR3 residues: CASSLGRDFTYEQYF. The CDR3 DNA is TGCGCCAGCAGCTTGGGTAGGGACTTTACCTACGAGCAGTACTTC.

This clone was observed a single time. CDR3 nucleotide sequence: TGTGCCAGTAGTATGAGAGGGCCCCGGGAGCCCCAGCATTTT. Protein sequence: CASSMRGPREPQHF. The rearrangement joins TRBV19 to TRBJ1-5; D is uncertain. CDR1 is LNHDA, CDR2 SQIVND, per germline (reference sequence). This CDR3 has 14 residues. The V and J ends lost 3 bases and 8 bases respectively, with 14 bases between them.

V gene TRBV11-1 combines with J gene TRBJ2-3; no clear D gene. Trimming removed 2 bases at V and 2 bases at J, with 5 bases between. There are 13 residues in the CDR3. The germline CDR1 and CDR2 sequences are SGHAT and FQDESV (reference sequence). The CDR3 DNA is TGTGCCAGCAGCTTATCCTTCACAGATACGCAGTATTTT. This translates into CASSLSFTDTQYF.

CDR3 protein: CAISESRGAGALYNEQFF. The CDR3, as DNA: TGTGCCATCAGTGAGTCGAGGGGAGCGGGAGCTTTATACAATGAGCAGTTCTTC. The rearrangement links TRBV10-3 to TRBJ2-1, with TRBD2 identical over 8 bases. V was pared by 0 bases and J by 4 bases, with 11 bases of the junction left unmatched. The CDR3 is 18 residues long. Per germline, CDR1 ENHRY and CDR2 SYGVKD.

V usage is TRBV2 and J usage is TRBJ2-1, with D perhaps matching TRBD2 (6 bases). Germline values: CDR1 SNHLY, CDR2 FYNNEI. Between the trimmed V and J ends, which lost 6 bases and 9 bases, there was a span of 9 bases. The CDR3 spans 11 residues. CDR3 sequence (DNA): TGTGCCAGCAGCCGCGGGACTGAGCAGTTCTTC. This translates into CASSRGTEQFF.

This chain connects TRBV30 to TRBJ1-4; 9 bases match TRBD1. V trimming: 4 bases; J trimming: 12 bases; junction bases outside the gene matches: 15. The CDR3 is 15 amino acids. Germline V gives CDR1 GTSNPN, CDR2 SVGIG (reference sequence). The CDR3 DNA follows: TGTGCCTGGAAATTGGACAGGGGTGTGTTAACGGAACTGTTTTTT. As protein: CAWKLDRGVLTELFF.

This rearrangement joins TRBV5-1 to TRBJ1-2; D is undetermined. This CDR3 spans 15 amino acids. Trimming removed 4 bases from V and 1 base from J, with 14 bases in between. Germline CDR1 is SGHRS and CDR2 is YFSETQ. The CDR3 protein is CASSARGEINYGYTF. The CDR3 coding sequence is TGCGCCAGCAGCGCCCGGGGTGAGATTAACTATGGCTACACCTTC.

The CDR3 bases are TGCAGCGTAACTAGCGGGGGGGGAGAGACCCAGTACTTC. It encodes CSVTSGGGETQYF. V and J are TRBV29-1 and TRBJ2-5; TRBD2 agrees at 13 bases. V lost 6 bases to trimming and J lost 4 bases; unmatched junction nucleotides: 2. The CDR3 consists of 13 residues. Per germline, CDR1 SQVTM and CDR2 ANQGSEA.

The chain joins TRBV7-8 to TRBJ2-5, with no clear D. The better agreement between TRBJ2-7 and the DNA end casts doubt on the J call. Looked up from germline, CDR1 is SGHVS and CDR2 is FQNEAQ. CDR3 length: 12 residues. CDR3 in DNA: TGTGCCAGCAGCTCGATACGATACGAGCAGTACTTC. This encodes CASSSIRYEQYF.

This clone was observed a single time. The chain recombines TRBV7-2 with TRBJ2-7; maybe TRBD2 (5 bases). Germline V gene data show CDR1 as SGHTA and CDR2 as FQGNSA. Trimming shortened V by 1 base and J by 3 bases, and 13 bases separated the two germline ends. This CDR3 is 15 amino acids long. In DNA form, the CDR3 reads TGTGCCAGCAGCTTAGGGCTCGTAGGAGGCTACGAGCAGTACTTC. This translates into CASSLGLVGGYEQYF.

The genes are TRBV6-1 and TRBJ1-4; a possible D gene is TRBD1 (6 bases). CDR1 is MNHNS, CDR2 SASEGT, per germline. Trimming left V 5 bases short and J 8 bases short, with 18 bases between. This CDR3 region has 15 residues. CDR3 residues: CASSKPRGQGEKLFF. CDR3 in DNA: TGTGCCAGCAGTAAGCCTCGGGGACAAGGGGAAAAACTGTTTTTT.

V is TRBV18 and J is TRBJ2-7, with 12 nucleotides matching TRBD1. Germline assignment: CDR1 KGHSH and CDR2 LQKENI. With 2 bases clipped from V and 0 bases from J, the junction kept 5 bases outside the gene matches. The CDR3 runs to 17 residues. For the CDR3, the DNA is TGTGCCAGCTCACCAGGGACAGGGGGCCTAAGCTCCTACGAGCAGTACTTC. Its translation is CASSPGTGGLSSYEQYF.

The chain joins TRBV4-3 to TRBJ1-5; 7 bases are a match to TRBD1. CDR3 size: 13 residues. In germline, CDR1 is LGHNA, CDR2 YSLEER. Trimming removed 4 bases from V and 5 bases from J; junction bases left unmatched: 2. CDR3 region: CASSRDRDQPQHF. In DNA form, the CDR3 reads TGCGCCAGCAGCCGAGACAGGGATCAGCCCCAGCATTTT.

V gene TRBV5-6 combines with J gene TRBJ1-4; TRBD1 is a possible D gene (6 bases). The CDR3 is 15 residues long. Germline V gene sequence: CDR1 SGHDT, CDR2 YYEEEE. V shed 0 bases and J shed 7 bases, with 13 bases lying between them. This CDR3 reads CASSLAAPGAEKLFF. The CDR3 nucleotides are TGTGCCAGCAGCTTGGCCGCCCCAGGGGCTGAAAAACTGTTTTTT. Based on the CDR3 plus reference TRBV5-6 and TRBJ1-4, the full variable domain is DAGVTQSPTHLIKTRGQQVTLRCSPKSGHDTVSWYQQALGQGPQFIFQYYEEEERQRGNFPDRFSGHQFPNYSSELNVNALLLGDSALYLCASSLAAPGAEKLFFGSGTQLSVL.

The V call is TRBV7-9, the J call TRBJ2-3; 9 positions match TRBD2. The J segment lost 6 bases and the V segment lost 4 bases, leaving 8 bases of the junction unmatched. Germline values: CDR1 SEHNR, CDR2 FQNEAQ (reference sequence). The CDR3 extends over 15 amino acids. The CDR3: CASSSRLAAPDTQYF. In nucleotides, the CDR3 is TGTGCCAGCAGCTCTCGACTAGCGGCCCCGGATACGCAGTATTTT.

The gene calls are TRBV5-1 and TRBJ1-4; D unresolved. Germline CDR1 and CDR2: SGHRS and YFSETQ. Deletions cut 7 bases from V and 1 base from J, with 14 bases between. This CDR3 is 15 amino acids long. The CDR3: CASSSGSRTNEKLFF. The CDR3 region has the DNA TGCGCCAGCTCTTCGGGAAGTAGAACTAATGAAAAACTGTTTTTT.

This clone was recorded only once. The gene calls are TRBV6-6 and TRBJ2-7; D might be TRBD2 (5 bases). Germline assignment: CDR1 MNHNY and CDR2 SVGAGI (reference sequence). The germline V and J ends were trimmed by 6 bases and 6 bases, with 18 bases remaining between them. CDR3 length equals 14 residues. CDR3 coding DNA: TGTGCCAGCAGCAACGACGGAGGTCTGAGCGAGCAGTACTTC. It encodes CASSNDGGLSEQYF.

The rearrangement uses TRBV6-4 and TRBJ1-3, with 12 bases identical to TRBD1. V trimming: 8 bases; J trimming: 0 bases; junction bases outside the gene matches: 5. The CDR3 is made up of 16 amino acids. Germline assignment: CDR1 MRHNA and CDR2 SNTAGT. CDR3 amino acids: CASLGTGGASGNTIYF. In DNA form, the CDR3 reads TGTGCCAGCCTTGGGACAGGGGGCGCCTCTGGAAACACCATATATTTT.

Notes on this clone: Distinct nucleotide sequences in the sample also encode this CDR3. The chain carries TRBV10-3 and TRBJ2-6; D gene ambiguous. The CDR3 is 18 residues long. V gave up 3 bases and J gave up 0 bases, with 15 bases separating them. Looked up from germline, CDR1 is ENHRY and CDR2 is SYGVKD. CDR3 amino acids: CAISEYSRKSSGANVLTF. In DNA, the CDR3 is TGTGCCATCAGTGAATACAGCCGGAAAAGCTCTGGGGCCAACGTCCTGACTTTC.

This sequence joins TRBV28 and TRBJ2-1; 7 bases fit TRBD2. CDR1 and CDR2 (germline): MDHEN, SYDVKM. The junction had 18 bases not matched to a gene; V was cut back by 3 bases and J by 4 bases. This CDR3 is built from 19 residues. The CDR3 region is CASSFPWEGRSIYYNEQFF. Here the CDR3 DNA reads TGTGCCAGCAGTTTCCCTTGGGAGGGCCGTTCAATTTATTACAATGAGCAGTTCTTC.

This clone occurred a few times. The rearrangement links TRBV27 to TRBJ2-3; possibly TRBD2 for D (6 bases). This CDR3 region has 15 residues. Germline values: CDR1 MNHEY, CDR2 SMNVEV (reference sequence). Trimming stripped 6 bases from V and 2 bases from J, with 15 bases between. The CDR3: CASSTRDSDTDTQYF. CDR3 DNA: TGTGCCAGCAGCACCCGGGACTCTGACACAGATACGCAGTATTTT.

V gene TRBV4-3 combines with J gene TRBJ2-2; 13 bases are shared with TRBD2. Unmatched junction bases numbered 8, after V lost 4 bases and J lost 6 bases. The CDR3 extends over 17 amino acids. Germline V gene lookup returns CDR1 LGHNA and CDR2 YSLEER. CDR3 in DNA: TGCGCCAGCAGCCTACATCCGGGACTAGCGGGATCCGGGGAGCTGTTTTTT. Translated: CASSLHPGLAGSGELFF.

This clone showed up just a few times. The chain combines TRBV5-1 with TRBJ1-2; D remains unclear. The germline V gene encodes CDR1 SGHRS and CDR2 YFSETQ. CDR3 length equals 14 residues. The V gene lost 0 bases and the J gene lost 2 bases, with 8 bases spanning the gap. CDR3 in DNA: TGCGCCAGCAGCTTGGAGCCATCCAACTATGGCTACACCTTC. The encoded protein is CASSLEPSNYGYTF.

The rearrangement joins TRBV11-3 to TRBJ2-2, with TRBD2 identical over 15 bases. From germline, CDR1 is SGHNT and CDR2 YENEEA. The CDR3 runs to 17 residues. After removal of 3 bases from V and 3 bases from J, the junction contained 2 bases not matched to a gene. The chain's CDR3 is CASSLGLAGGYTGELFF. The CDR3 region has the DNA TGTGCCAGCAGCTTGGGACTAGCGGGGGGTTACACCGGGGAGCTGTTTTTT.